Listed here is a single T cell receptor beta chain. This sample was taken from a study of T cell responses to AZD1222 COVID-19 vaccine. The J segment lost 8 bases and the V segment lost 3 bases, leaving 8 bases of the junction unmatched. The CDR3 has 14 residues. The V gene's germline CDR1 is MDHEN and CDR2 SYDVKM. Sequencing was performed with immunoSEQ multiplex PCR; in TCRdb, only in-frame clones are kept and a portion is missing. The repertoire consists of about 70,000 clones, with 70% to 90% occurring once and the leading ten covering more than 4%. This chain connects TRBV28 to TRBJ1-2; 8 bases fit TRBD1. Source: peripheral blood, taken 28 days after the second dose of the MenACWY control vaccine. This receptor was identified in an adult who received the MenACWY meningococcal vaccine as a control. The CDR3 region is CASSLTGTGFGYTF. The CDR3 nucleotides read TGTGCCAGCAGTTTGACCGGGACAGGTTTCGGCTACACCTTC.